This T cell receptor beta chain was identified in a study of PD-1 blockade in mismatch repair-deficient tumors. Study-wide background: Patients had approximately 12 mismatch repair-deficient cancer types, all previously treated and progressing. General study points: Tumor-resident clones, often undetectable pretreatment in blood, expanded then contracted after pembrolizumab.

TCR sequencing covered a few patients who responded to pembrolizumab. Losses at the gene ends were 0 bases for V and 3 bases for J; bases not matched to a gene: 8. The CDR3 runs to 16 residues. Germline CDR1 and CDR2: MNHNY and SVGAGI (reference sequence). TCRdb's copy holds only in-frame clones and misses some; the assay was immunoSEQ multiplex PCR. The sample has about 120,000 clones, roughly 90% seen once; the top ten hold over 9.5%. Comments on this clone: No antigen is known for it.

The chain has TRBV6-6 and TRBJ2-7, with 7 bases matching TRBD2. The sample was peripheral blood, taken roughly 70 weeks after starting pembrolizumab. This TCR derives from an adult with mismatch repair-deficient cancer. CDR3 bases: TGTGCCAGCAGTTACTCGTTGGCTAGCGGACACTACGAGCAGTACTTC. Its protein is CASSYSLASGHYEQYF.